Following are 19 T cell receptor beta chains from one sample sequenced in a study of cytomegalovirus exposure and HLA in healthy donors. PCR primers comprised 60 Vbeta and 13 Jbeta primers. Measured with immunoSEQ multiplex PCR; TCRdb has only the in-frame clones, and not every one. The data contain around 150,000 clones, 65% to 80% of them singletons. The sample was PBMCs. Receptors originate from a woman between 40 and 50 years old in good health and CMV-seronegative.

The V call is TRBV11-2, the J call TRBJ2-6, with TRBD1 matching 9 bases. Germline lookup yields CDR1 SGHAT and CDR2 FQNNGV. V gave up 4 bases and J gave up 2 bases; unmatched junction bases: 9. The CDR3 has 18 amino acids. The DNA of the CDR3 is TGTGCCAGCAGCTCCCACCGGACAGGGGATCCTGGGGCCAACGTCCTGACTTTC. Translated: CASSSHRTGDPGANVLTF.

This chain joins TRBV5-1 and TRBJ2-2; D is perhaps TRBD2 (5 bases). Germline V gene lookup returns CDR1 SGHRS and CDR2 YFSETQ. V shed 0 bases and J shed 1 base, with 16 bases lying between them. The CDR3 is 18 amino acids. CDR3 DNA: TGCGCCAGCAGCTTGGACGGCCCCCGGGCGGGGAACACCGGGGAGCTGTTTTTT. Its protein is CASSLDGPRAGNTGELFF.

The chain employs TRBV5-1 and TRBJ1-5; 8 nucleotides match TRBD1. After removal of 0 bases from V and 6 bases from J, the junction contained 8 bases not matched to a gene. The CDR3 extends over 16 amino acids. Germline CDR1 reads SGHRS; CDR2 reads YFSETQ. The CDR3 DNA reads TGCGCCAGCAGCTTGGCCCCAGGGGGCGTCGTTCAGCCCCAGCATTTT. As protein: CASSLAPGGVVQPQHF.

In its sample, this clone was seen once. The chain is built from TRBV4-1 and TRBJ2-7; 10 bases fit TRBD2. After removal of 1 base from V and 3 bases from J, the junction contained 6 bases not matched to a gene. Germline V gives CDR1 MGHRA, CDR2 YSYEKL. The CDR3 consists of 16 residues. The DNA of the CDR3 is TGCGCCAGCAGCCAAGTACTAGCGGGGCGACACTACGAGCAGTACTTC. It translates to CASSQVLAGRHYEQYF.

The chain combines TRBV29-1 with TRBJ2-2; the D gene is possibly TRBD1 (6 bases). V gave up 0 bases and J gave up 0 bases, with 8 bases separating them. Germline V gene data show CDR1 as SQVTM and CDR2 as ANQGSEA. There are 15 residues in the CDR3. The CDR3 spells CSVEEDSSNTGELFF. CDR3 sequence (DNA): TGCAGCGTTGAAGAGGACAGTTCGAACACCGGGGAGCTGTTTTTT.

This clone has just one count. The rearrangement joins TRBV5-1 to TRBJ1-1, with a weak D call TRBD1 (6 bases). Germline V gene sequence: CDR1 SGHRS, CDR2 YFSETQ. V was trimmed by 4 bases and J by 3 bases, leaving 13 bases between them. The CDR3 is made up of 14 amino acids. The CDR3 here is CASSDQGSDTEAFF. CDR3 DNA: TGCGCCAGCAGCGACCAGGGGAGTGACACTGAAGCTTTCTTT.

The V gene is TRBV6-5, the J gene TRBJ2-3; 7 nucleotides match TRBD1. The germline CDR1 and CDR2 sequences are MNHEY and SVGAGI. The CDR3 consists of 13 residues. Trimming took 8 bases from V and 0 from J; bases not matched to a gene: 2. This CDR3 is CASAGGSTDTQYF. The CDR3 coding sequence is TGTGCCAGCGCAGGGGGAAGCACAGATACGCAGTATTTT.

J is TRBJ2-7 and V is TRBV15, with 10 bases identical to TRBD1. CDR1 and CDR2 from the germline V gene are LNHNV and YYDKDF (reference sequence). The CDR3 contains 15 residues. The junction had 4 bases not matched to a gene; V was cut back by 1 base and J by 4 bases. Here the CDR3 reads CATSRGRDRGYEQYF. CDR3 bases: TGTGCCACCAGCAGAGGGCGGGACAGGGGTTACGAGCAGTACTTC.

This rearrangement joins TRBV15 to TRBJ2-3; tentative D call: TRBD2 (6 bases). The CDR3 length is 16 residues. V lost 5 bases to trimming and J lost 4 bases, with 19 bases between them. Germline CDR1 LNHNV, CDR2 YYDKDF (reference sequence). CDR3 bases: TGTGCCACCAGCCGGCGGGCTAGCCCGGGGGCAGATACGCAGTATTTT. Residues: CATSRRASPGADTQYF. The variable domain in full, completed from reference TRBV15 and TRBJ2-3, reads DAMVIQNPRYQVTQFGKPVTLSCSQTLNHNVMYWYQQKSSQAPKLLFHYYDKDFNNEADTPDNFQSRRPNTSFCFLDIRSPGLGDTAMYLCATSRRASPGADTQYFGPGTRLTVL.

The rearrangement joins TRBV11-3 to TRBJ2-2; D is possibly TRBD1 (6 bases). Germline CDR1 SGHNT, CDR2 YENEEA. The V end was cut by 0 bases, the J end by 4 bases, with 18 bases between. The CDR3 runs to 18 residues. CDR3 sequence reads: CASSLDQGGSTFTGELFF. CDR3 nucleotide sequence: TGTGCCAGCAGCTTAGATCAAGGGGGAAGCACCTTCACCGGGGAGCTGTTTTTT.

The chain carries TRBV6-4 and TRBJ1-5; a weak D match, TRBD1 (5 bases). V was shortened by 2 bases and J by 5 bases, with 7 bases between the two germline ends. CDR1 is MRHNA and CDR2 is SNTAGT in the germline V gene. This CDR3 spans 13 amino acids. The CDR3 region has the DNA TGTGCCAGCAGTGACGGAGGGGATCAGCCCCAGCATTTT. Its translation: CASSDGGDQPQHF.

The chain couples TRBV5-1 to TRBJ2-5; TRBD2 matches 11 bases. The DNA end is more similar to TRBJ2-7, so the J call may be wrong. This CDR3 contains 15 residues. Germline values: CDR1 SGHRS, CDR2 YFSETQ. CDR3 loop: CASSLGSGGAYEQYF. The CDR3 DNA sequence: TGCGCCAGCAGCTTGGGTAGCGGGGGGGCGTACGAGCAGTACTTC.

This chain connects TRBV2 to TRBJ2-7; 7 bases map to TRBD1. The junction had 8 bases not matched to a gene; V was cut back by 7 bases and J by 2 bases. CDR1 and CDR2 (germline): SNHLY, FYNNEI. This CDR3 region has 14 residues. CDR3 region: CASNTGQLAYEQYF. The CDR3 bases are TGTGCCAGCAATACGGGACAGTTGGCCTACGAGCAGTACTTC. Full variable domain (missing parts from reference TRBV2 and TRBJ2-7): EPEVTQTPSHQVTQMGQEVILRCVPISNHLYFYWYRQILGQKVEFLVSFYNNEISEKSEIFDDQFSVERPDGSNFTLKIRSTKLEDSAMYFCASNTGQLAYEQYFGPGTRLTVT.

The chain employs TRBV5-1 and TRBJ2-7; 7 bases agree with TRBD1. The germline gives CDR1 SGHRS, CDR2 YFSETQ. This CDR3 contains 16 residues. Germline trimming cut 4 bases from V and 0 bases from J; bases unmatched to any gene: 10. The CDR3 DNA is TGCGCCAGCAGCCCACTACAGGGGTACAGCTCCTACGAGCAGTACTTC. Translation: CASSPLQGYSSYEQYF.

The chain has TRBV10-3 and TRBJ2-3; 8 positions match TRBD2. After removal of 6 bases from V and 0 bases from J, the junction contained 5 bases not matched to a gene. CDR1 and CDR2 (germline): ENHRY, SYGVKD. The CDR3 totals 15 residues. CDR3 sequence reads: CAIRTSVGSTDTQYF. The CDR3 nucleotides are TGTGCCATCAGGACTAGCGTGGGTAGCACAGATACGCAGTATTTT.

This clone has only a few counts. The CDR3 sequence is CASSYLSGAVNSPLHF. CDR3 bases: TGTGCCAGCAGTTACCTCTCAGGGGCGGTTAATTCACCCCTCCACTTT. The J gene is TRBJ1-6, the V gene TRBV6-5, with D tentatively TRBD1 (6 bases). V lost 2 bases and J 6 bases, leaving 14 bases between the germline ends. The CDR3 is 16 amino acids. Germline loops: CDR1 MNHEY, CDR2 SVGAGI.

For the CDR3, the DNA is TGTGCCAGCAGCCAATGGCTACGGGGACAGTTCTCCTACAATGAGCAGTTCTTC. Protein product: CASSQWLRGQFSYNEQFF. The chain has TRBV14 and TRBJ2-1; the match to TRBD1 covers 7 bases. The CDR3 extends over 18 amino acids. Germline assignment: CDR1 SGHDN and CDR2 FVKESK. After removal of 2 bases from V and 0 bases from J, the junction contained 10 bases not matched to a gene.

The chain combines TRBV27 with TRBJ2-1; the match to TRBD2 covers 7 bases. The ends lost 6 bases at V and 1 base at J; junction bases unmatched: 9. This CDR3 spans 16 amino acids. Germline V gene lookup returns CDR1 MNHEY and CDR2 SMNVEV (reference sequence). The CDR3 sequence is CASSPRLASSYNEQFF. CDR3 in DNA: TGTGCCAGCAGCCCGCGACTAGCAAGTTCCTACAATGAGCAGTTCTTC.

The rearrangement joins TRBV7-9 to TRBJ2-7, with no clear D. The CDR3 loop spans 15 amino acids. With 1 base removed from V and 3 bases from J, the gap between germline ends came to 13 bases. Per the germline V gene, CDR1 is SEHNR and CDR2 is FQNEAQ (reference sequence). This chain's CDR3 is CASSLGEASYYEQYF. The CDR3 DNA is TGTGCCAGCAGCTTAGGAGAGGCGAGTTACTACGAGCAGTACTTC.